This entry features one T cell receptor (beta chain) sequence. Its antigen is unidentified. The data derive from a study of cytomegalovirus exposure and HLA in healthy donors. General study findings and limits: For TCR beta chains, V- and J-gene trimming was later linked to a missense DCLRE1C variant.

Germline-derived CDR1 and CDR2 are SGHDT and YYEEEE. This CDR3 has 12 residues. The V gene lost 3 bases and the J gene lost 11 bases, with 14 bases spanning the gap. This PCR relied on a set of 60 Vbeta primers and 13 Jbeta primers. TCRdb keeps only in-frame clones here, not all; method: immunoSEQ multiplex PCR. Of about 62,000 clones listed, about 77% are singletons. Sequenced sample: PBMCs. This clonotype was obtained from a woman aged 25 to 39 in good health and CMV-seronegative. This chain connects TRBV5-6 to TRBJ1-1; TRBD1 might be the D (5 bases). CDR3 DNA: TGTGCCAGCAGCTCCCCCCGGGGGGGGGCTTTCTTT. Translation gives CASSSPRGGAFF. Complete variable domain (other parts from reference TRBV5-6 and TRBJ1-1): DAGVTQSPTHLIKTRGQQVTLRCSPKSGHDTVSWYQQALGQGPQFIFQYYEEEERQRGNFPDRFSGHQFPNYSSELNVNALLLGDSALYLCASSSPRGGAFFGQGTRLTVV.